This T cell receptor (beta chain) originates from a study of blood T cell repertoires in COVID-19. In the study overall: In each case, the material was cDNA or gDNA derived from T cells, B-cell-depleted T cells, or PBMCs.

Original processing notes: Amplifying reference gene primers gave estimates of nucleated cell counts. The method was immunoSEQ multiplex PCR; TCRdb's version includes in-frame clones alone and lacks a portion of them. That table furnishes V, J and clone size, whereas the DNA furnished D and trimming. The sample has about 310,000 clones, around 91% seen once. The CDR3 totals 13 residues. V shed 7 bases and J shed 3 bases, with 12 bases lying between them. V usage is TRBV12-3 or TRBV12-4 and J usage is TRBJ1-1, with unresolved D. The material sequenced was peripheral blood. The clonotype originates from a woman between 35 and 50 years old with COVID-19, enrolled during active disease. Here the CDR3 reads CASTLPPDTEAFF. CDR3 sequence (DNA): TGTGCCAGCACCCTCCCCCCGGACACTGAAGCTTTCTTT.